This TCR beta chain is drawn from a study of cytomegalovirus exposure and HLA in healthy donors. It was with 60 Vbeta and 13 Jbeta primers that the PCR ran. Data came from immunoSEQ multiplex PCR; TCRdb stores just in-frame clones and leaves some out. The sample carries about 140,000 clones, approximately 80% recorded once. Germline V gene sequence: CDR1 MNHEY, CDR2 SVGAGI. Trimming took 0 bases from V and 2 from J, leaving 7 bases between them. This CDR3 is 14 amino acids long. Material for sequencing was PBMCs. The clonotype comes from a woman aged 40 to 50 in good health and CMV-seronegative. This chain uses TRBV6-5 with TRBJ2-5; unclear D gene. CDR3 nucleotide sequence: TGTGCCAGCAGTTACTCATACTCACAAGAGACCCAGTACTTC. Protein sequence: CASSYSYSQETQYF.